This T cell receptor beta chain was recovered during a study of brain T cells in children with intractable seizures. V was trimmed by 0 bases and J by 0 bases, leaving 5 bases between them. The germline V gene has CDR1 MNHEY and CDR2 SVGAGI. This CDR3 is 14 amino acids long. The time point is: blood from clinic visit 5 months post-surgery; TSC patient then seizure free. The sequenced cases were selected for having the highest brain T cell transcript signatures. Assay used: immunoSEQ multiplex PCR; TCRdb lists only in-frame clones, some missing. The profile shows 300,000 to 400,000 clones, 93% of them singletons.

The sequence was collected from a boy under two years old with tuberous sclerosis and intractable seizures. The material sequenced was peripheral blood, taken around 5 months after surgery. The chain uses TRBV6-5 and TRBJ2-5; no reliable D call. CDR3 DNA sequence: TGTGCCAGCAGTTACTCCACTCACCAAGAGACCCAGTACTTC. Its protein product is CASSYSTHQETQYF.